Listed below are T cell receptor beta chains from one sample, sequenced in a study of cytomegalovirus exposure and HLA in healthy donors. The protocol was immunoSEQ multiplex PCR, while the TCRdb copy is restricted to in-frame clones and leaves out a portion. The table has some 200,000 clones, approximately 83% seen once. Sequenced: PBMCs. These receptors were collected from a woman aged 18-29 years in good health and CMV-seropositive. CDR3s include the opening cysteine and the closing phenylalanine or tryptophan. The D gene is left open where the match is weak. Rows may omit the clone size; those that give it use once, few, many or a size class.

>-|-|TRBJ2-2|TRBV7-9
CASSLGAGNTGELFF
TGTGCCAGCAGCTTAGGAGCGGGGAACACCGGGGAGCTGTTTTTT
>-|once|TRBJ2-7|TRBV18
CASSPSGSYEQYF
TGTGCCAGCTCACCTTCGGGGAGCTACGAGCAGTACTTC
>TRBD2|-|TRBJ2-2|TRBV5-4
CAEQRGGQGGELFF
TGTGCCGAACAGCGGGGGGGCCAAGGCGGGGAGCTGTTTTTT
>-|-|TRBJ1-2|TRBV4-3
CASSQDNSVYGYTF
TGCGCCAGCAGCCAAGATAACAGTGTCTATGGCTACACCTTC
>TRBD1|-|TRBJ1-1|TRBV19
CASKDRGRVEAFF
TGTGCCAGTAAGGACAGGGGGCGAGTTGAAGCTTTCTTT
>TRBD1|-|TRBJ1-1|TRBV14
CASRTGGRGTEAFF
TGTGCCAGCAGGACAGGGGGCCGGGGCACTGAAGCTTTCTTT
>-|once|TRBJ2-5|TRBV6-6
CASRKGSSGETQYF
TGTGCCAGCAGAAAGGGCTCGTCGGGGGAGACCCAGTACTTC
>-|-|TRBJ1-2|TRBV5-1
CASSFDRSGYTF
TGCGCCAGCAGCTTTGACAGGTCTGGCTACACCTTC
>TRBD1|once|TRBJ2-1|TRBV7-2
CASSSNTGGTYNEQFF
TGTGCCAGCAGCTCAAATACAGGGGGAACCTACAATGAGCAGTTCTTC
>-|-|TRBJ1-2|TRBV6-1
CASRVQGTGYTF
TGTGCCAGCAGGGTACAGGGAACCGGCTACACCTTC
>-|-|TRBJ1-4|TRBV29-1
CSVARAGRNEKLFF
TGCAGCGTCGCGCGGGCAGGAAGGAACGAAAAACTGTTTTTT
>-|-|TRBJ1-2|TRBV27
CASSDRIYGYTF
TGTGCCAGCAGTGACAGGATCTATGGCTACACCTTC
>TRBD2|-|TRBJ2-1|TRBV7-3
CASSLTSGGANEQFF
TGTGCCAGCAGCTTGACTAGCGGGGGGGCCAATGAGCAGTTCTTC
>TRBD1|-|TRBJ2-1|TRBV7-9
CASSLVAGGVNEQFF
TGTGCCAGCAGCTTAGTGGCAGGGGGTGTGAATGAGCAGTTCTTC
>-|once|TRBJ2-3|TRBV9
CASTFDGVGTDTQYF
TGTGCCAGCACCTTCGACGGGGTAGGCACAGATACGCAGTATTTT
>TRBD1|once|TRBJ2-3|TRBV25-1
CASSEPGTGVTDTQYF
TGTGCCAGCAGTGAACCCGGGACAGGGGTCACAGATACGCAGTATTTT
>TRBD2|-|TRBJ2-1|TRBV7-9
CASSLSSGRDEQFF
TGTGCCAGCAGCTTATCATCAGGGAGGGATGAGCAGTTCTTC
>-|-|TRBJ2-7|TRBV6-1
CASGQADIIYEQYF
TGTGCCAGTGGGCAAGCTGATATTATATACGAGCAGTACTTC
>TRBD1|-|TRBJ2-1|TRBV19
CASSIQQQGNNEQFF
TGTGCCAGTAGTATCCAGCAACAGGGGAACAATGAGCAGTTCTTC
>-|-|TRBJ1-1|TRBV6-4
CASRRAAGDTSTEAFF
TGTGCCAGCAGGAGGGCGGCAGGGGACACTAGCACTGAAGCTTTCTTT
>TRBD1|-|TRBJ1-1|TRBV18
CASSPSGQGGKAFF
TGTGCCAGCTCACCGTCTGGACAGGGCGGTAAGGCTTTCTTT
>TRBD2|-|TRBJ2-2|TRBV18
CASSPLRTSGASPGELFF
TGTGCCAGCTCACCCCTGAGGACTAGCGGGGCCTCGCCCGGGGAGCTGTTTTTT
>-|-|TRBJ2-7|TRBV12-1
CASSIEGQKTSYEQYF
TGTGCCAGCAGCATAGAGGGACAGAAAACCTCCTACGAGCAGTACTTC
>TRBD1|-|TRBJ2-3|TRBV19
CASSGRIGQGKTDTQYF
TGTGCCAGTAGTGGACGAATAGGACAGGGTAAGACGGATACGCAGTATTTT
>TRBD2|-|TRBJ2-3|TRBV2
CASTSGGSSDTQYF
TGTGCCAGCACTAGCGGGGGGTCGTCAGATACGCAGTATTTT
>TRBD2|once|TRBJ2-1|TRBV6-5
CASSLGTSGGNEQFF
TGTGCCAGCAGCCTAGGGACTAGCGGGGGGAATGAGCAGTTCTTC
>-|-|TRBJ2-7|TRBV2
CASSVREVGEQYF
TGTGCCAGCAGTGTTAGGGAGGTGGGCGAGCAGTACTTC
>TRBD2|-|TRBJ2-1|TRBV9
CASSVAGLGNNEQFF
TGTGCCAGCAGCGTAGCGGGACTAGGGAACAATGAGCAGTTCTTC
>-|-|TRBJ1-3|TRBV2
CASEADSGNTIYF
TGTGCCAGCGAGGCGGATTCTGGAAACACCATATATTTT
>TRBD1|-|TRBJ2-2|TRBV5-1
CASSSTGFAGELFF
TGCGCCAGCAGCTCGACAGGGTTCGCCGGGGAGCTGTTTTTT
>TRBD1|-|TRBJ1-4|TRBV5-1
CASRPGQGNEKLFF
TGCGCCAGCAGACCGGGACAGGGAAATGAAAAACTGTTTTTT
>-|-|TRBJ2-1|TRBV9
CASSVGGPSYNEQFF
TGTGCCAGCAGCGTGGGGGGGCCCTCCTACAATGAGCAGTTCTTC
>TRBD1|-|TRBJ2-3|TRBV19
CASSLPGGSTDTQYF
TGTGCCAGTAGTCTCCCAGGGGGATCCACAGATACGCAGTATTTT
>TRBD1|-|TRBJ2-7|TRBV7-9
CASSLGQGYYEQYF
TGTGCCAGCAGCTTAGGACAGGGATACTACGAGCAGTACTTC
>-|-|TRBJ2-7|TRBV10-3
CAISVSREQYF
TGTGCCATCAGTGTCTCCCGCGAGCAGTACTTC
>-|-|TRBJ1-1|TRBV5-1
CASSARQGSNTEAFF
TGCGCCAGCAGCGCAAGGCAGGGCTCTAACACTGAAGCTTTCTTT
>TRBD1|-|TRBJ1-2|TRBV7-3
CASSYGQGAQGYTF
TGTGCCAGCAGCTACGGACAGGGGGCGCAGGGCTACACCTTC
>TRBD2|-|TRBJ2-3|TRBV7-2
CASRTGTIYSDTQYF
TGTGCCAGCAGAACCGGGACTATCTACTCAGATACGCAGTATTTT
>TRBD2|-|TRBJ2-1|TRBV5-1
CASSPGLVYNEQFF
TGCGCCAGCAGCCCGGGACTAGTATACAATGAGCAGTTCTTC
>TRBD1|once|TRBJ1-5|TRBV19
CASSIDRGGQPQHF
TGTGCCAGTAGTATTGACAGGGGAGGTCAGCCCCAGCATTTT
>TRBD1|-|TRBJ1-1|TRBV6-1
CASRARGLEYTEAFF
TGTGCCAGCAGGGCCAGGGGGCTTGAGTACACTGAAGCTTTCTTT
>-|-|TRBJ1-1|TRBV5-1
CASSFLPGNTEAFF
TGCGCCAGCAGCTTCTTACCGGGGAACACTGAAGCTTTCTTT
>-|-|TRBJ1-1|TRBV29-1
CSARLGRAFF
TGCAGCGCCCGTCTCGGCAGGGCTTTCTTT
>-|-|TRBJ1-1|TRBV5-6
CASSLSRTEAFF
TGTGCCAGCAGCTTGAGTCGGACTGAAGCTTTCTTT
>-|-|TRBJ2-2|TRBV6-5
CASMGPSDTGELFF
TGTGCCAGCATGGGGCCGAGCGATACCGGGGAGCTGTTTTTT
>-|few|TRBJ1-1|TRBV29-1
CSVARENTEAFF
TGCAGCGTTGCCAGGGAGAACACTGAAGCTTTCTTT
>TRBD1|-|TRBJ2-1|TRBV18
CASSPEWPTGSTYNEQFF
TGTGCCAGCTCACCGGAGTGGCCGACAGGGTCGACCTACAATGAGCAGTTCTTC
>TRBD2|-|TRBJ2-1|TRBV2
CASRSLAGGPHEQFF
TGTGCCAGCAGGTCTTTAGCGGGGGGGCCGCATGAGCAGTTCTTC
>TRBD2|few|TRBJ2-1|TRBV6-6
CASSSPTQRGVGEQFF
TGTGCCAGCAGTTCCCCCACTCAGCGGGGGGTAGGTGAGCAGTTCTTC
>-|-|TRBJ1-6|TRBV10-2
CASTLVVDKRQSSYNSPLHF
TGCGCCAGCACATTGGTCGTAGACAAAAGACAGAGCTCCTATAATTCACCCCTCCACTTT
>TRBD1|-|TRBJ1-2|TRBV11-1
CASSLTSRQGAYGYTF
TGTGCCAGCAGCTTAACTTCAAGACAGGGAGCCTATGGCTACACCTTC
>-|-|TRBJ1-2|TRBV2
CASSVTGTYGYTF
TGTGCCAGCAGTGTTACAGGCACCTATGGCTACACCTTC
>TRBD1|-|TRBJ1-1|TRBV7-8
CASSGTGDTEAFF
TGTGCCAGCAGCGGGACAGGAGACACTGAAGCTTTCTTT
>TRBD1|few|TRBJ1-6|TRBV5-6
CASSAGPGTDLSPLHF
TGTGCCAGCAGCGCCGGACCCGGGACAGACCTTTCACCCCTCCACTTT
>-|-|TRBJ2-7|TRBV5-1
CASSLESYSYEQYF
TGCGCCAGCAGCTTGGAATCTTACTCCTACGAGCAGTACTTC
>-|few|TRBJ2-7|TRBV6-6
CASSYRVGLTYEQYF
TGTGCCAGCAGTTATCGGGTAGGATTGACCTACGAGCAGTACTTC
>-|-|TRBJ1-6|TRBV6-5
CASSWGRINSPLHF
TGTGCCAGCTCGTGGGGCAGGATCAATTCACCCCTCCACTTT
>TRBD1|-|TRBJ1-2|TRBV6-1
CASSDLTGPNYGYTF
TGTGCCAGCAGTGACCTGACAGGGCCCAACTATGGCTACACCTTC